This TCR beta chain was obtained from a study of glioma-infiltrating T cells after dendritic cell vaccination. Turning to the study itself: Glioblastoma patients came from Phase I and II dendritic cell vaccination trials. Autologous tumor lysate-pulsed dendritic cell vaccination was given between about 2003 and 2013. Autologous tumor lysate was loaded overnight onto monocyte-derived dendritic cells grown less than 8 days with IL-4 and GM-CSF.

Repertoires were generated with immunoSEQ multiplex PCR, while TCRdb's copy carries only in-frame clones and drops some. The table lists more than 85,000 clones, approximately 87% of them singletons, with 2.5% to 3% in the top ten. This clone came up once. Specimen: blood, collected before dendritic cell vaccination. The origin of this receptor is a human donor with glioblastoma.

For the CDR3, the DNA is TGTGCCTGGAGTGTGCAGGGGGCAAGCTCCGGCTACACCTTC. Residues: CAWSVQGASSGYTF. The rearrangement joins TRBV30 to TRBJ1-2; 8 nucleotides match TRBD1. The V and J ends lost 0 bases and 8 bases, in that order; junction bases with no gene match: 8. The length of the CDR3 is 14 residues. Germline V gene data show CDR1 as GTSNPN and CDR2 as SVGIG (reference sequence).